This is a list of T cell receptor beta chains from one sample in a study of T cell repertoires in ileal Crohn's disease. The data were produced by immunoSEQ multiplex PCR, yet TCRdb's version contains in-frame clones alone and is incomplete. Of 4,500 to 6,500 clones in the sample, roughly 87% were seen once. Material: ileal tissue. The receptor source for this set is an adult with Crohn's disease. Each CDR3 is given with its conserved first and last residue. The D gene is left open where the match is weak. The size field is filled for only some rows; it gives once, few, many or a size class.

. TRBJ2-1 TRBD2 TRBV25-1 CASSATTSGSRNEQFF TGTGCCAGCAGTGCCACCACTAGCGGGAGTCGAAATGAGCAGTTCTTC
. TRBJ1-4 . TRBV7-2 CASSLGQKLGGEKLFF TGTGCCAGCAGCTTAGGACAGAAACTAGGAGGTGAAAAACTGTTTTTT
once TRBJ2-5 TRBD2 TRBV19 CASSSSGMETQYF TGTGCCAGTAGCTCCAGCGGGATGGAGACCCAGTACTTC
. TRBJ1-4 . TRBV4-3 CASSQEGKRGIVGEKLFF TGCGCCAGCAGCCAAGAAGGGAAAAGAGGGATTGTTGGCGAAAAACTGTTTTTT
. TRBJ2-7 . TRBV19 CASGTVGVEQYF TGTGCCTCCGGGACTGTCGGGGTTGAGCAGTACTTC
. TRBJ1-1 . TRBV6-6 CASSLGVEKAFF TGTGCCAGCAGTCTTGGGGTCGAGAAAGCTTTCTTT
. TRBJ2-3 . TRBV15 CATSDSGGTDTQYF TGTGCCACCAGCGACTCTGGGGGTACAGATACGCAGTATTTT
. TRBJ1-1 TRBD1 TRBV7-9 CASMGTGGLDTEAFF TGTGCCAGCATGGGGACAGGGGGCTTGGACACTGAAGCTTTCTTT
. TRBJ2-5 TRBD1 TRBV7-2 CASSPRTGGYQETQYF TGTGCCAGCAGCCCCCGGACAGGGGGGTACCAAGAGACCCAGTACTTC
. TRBJ1-2 TRBD1 TRBV18 CASSPDRGAGYTF TGTGCCAGCTCACCTGACAGGGGTGCTGGCTACACCTTC
once TRBJ2-7 . TRBV2 CATTAGNYEQYF TGTGCCACCACAGCTGGGAACTACGAGCAGTACTTC
. TRBJ2-2 . TRBV4-1 CASSQEAGGRNTGELFF TGCGCCAGCAGCCAAGAGGCTGGGGGACGGAACACCGGGGAGCTGTTTTTT
. TRBJ2-1 . TRBV5-1 CASAVGIRTYNEQFF TGCGCCAGCGCCGTGGGAATTAGAACCTACAATGAGCAGTTCTTC
. TRBJ1-5 TRBD1 TRBV7-9 CASSQGTGMNQPQHF TGTGCCAGCAGCCAAGGGACAGGGATGAATCAGCCCCAGCATTTT
. TRBJ1-2 . TRBV6-1 CASKAGMGYGYTF TGTGCCAGCAAGGCAGGGATGGGCTATGGCTACACCTTC
. TRBJ1-2 . TRBV6-5 CASSFEFRQAGGYTF TGTGCCAGCAGTTTCGAGTTTCGACAGGCGGGTGGCTACACCTTC
. TRBJ1-3 . TRBV19 CASIVDRGNTIYF TGTGCCAGTATCGTCGACAGGGGAAACACCATATATTTT
. TRBJ1-6 TRBD1 TRBV5-5 CASSLDPGGGNSPLHF TGTGCCAGCAGCCTAGACCCAGGGGGTGGTAATTCACCCCTCCACTTT
. TRBJ1-4 . TRBV6-5 CASSYSSTAEKLFF TGTGCCAGCAGTTACTCGAGTACAGCCGAAAAACTGTTTTTT
. TRBJ2-6 TRBD1 TRBV27 CASSLSRGHGANVLTF TGTGCCAGCAGTTTATCCAGGGGGCACGGGGCCAACGTCCTGACTTTC
few TRBJ1-5 TRBD1 TRBV4-2 CASSLGQGEPQHF TGTGCCAGCAGCCTCGGACAGGGGGAGCCCCAGCATTTT
. TRBJ2-7 TRBD1 TRBV2 CASRDPGTGGSGGPYEQYF TGTGCCAGCAGAGACCCCGGGACAGGGGGTAGCGGGGGCCCCTACGAGCAGTACTTC
. TRBJ2-5 . TRBV15 CATSREGWRDPLGAQYF TGTGCCACCAGCAGAGAGGGTTGGCGGGATCCCTTGGGAGCCCAGTACTTC
. TRBJ2-3 . TRBV6-1 CASSERQGGTDTQYF TGTGCCAGCAGTGAAAGGCAGGGAGGTACAGATACGCAGTATTTT
. TRBJ1-6 . TRBV11-2 CASRAANVSPLHF TGTGCCAGCAGGGCAGCCAATGTTTCACCCCTCCACTTT
. TRBJ1-1 . TRBV4-3 CASSHGGMNTEAFF TGCGCCAGCAGCCACGGAGGGATGAACACTGAAGCTTTCTTT
. TRBJ1-5 . TRBV19 CASTYGQLNQPQHF TGTGCCAGTACCTACGGACAACTTAATCAGCCCCAGCATTTT
. TRBJ2-3 TRBD1 TRBV5-1 CASSLGQGGPTDTQYF TGCGCCAGCAGCTTGGGACAGGGGGGACCCACAGATACGCAGTATTTT
. TRBJ2-7 . TRBV18 CASSPGRYEQYF TGTGCCAGCTCACCAGGGAGATACGAGCAGTACTTC
. TRBJ1-1 . TRBV4-1 CASSHSGASGEAFF TGCGCCAGCAGCCATAGCGGGGCCAGTGGTGAAGCTTTCTTT
. TRBJ1-3 TRBD1 TRBV11-3 CASSMGQGSGNTIYF TGTGCCAGCAGCATGGGACAGGGGTCTGGAAACACCATATATTTT
. TRBJ2-2 . TRBV19 CAGKEGLNTGELFF TGTGCCGGGAAAGAGGGACTCAACACCGGGGAGCTGTTTTTT
once TRBJ2-2 TRBD2 TRBV7-2 CASRRGLASNTGELFF TGTGCCAGCAGACGGGGACTAGCGTCGAACACCGGGGAGCTGTTTTTT
. TRBJ2-7 TRBD1 TRBV19 CASSRTGGWYEQYF TGTGCCAGTAGTCGGACAGGGGGCTGGTACGAGCAGTACTTC
. TRBJ1-2 . TRBV7-9 CASSLARGTELGYTF TGTGCCAGCAGCTTGGCCCGGGGGACGGAGCTTGGCTACACCTTC
. TRBJ1-5 TRBD1 TRBV7-9 CASSQGTGVNQPQHF TGTGCCAGCAGCCAAGGGACAGGGGTGAATCAGCCCCAGCATTTT
. TRBJ1-1 . TRBV6-1 CASSEGSRVRNTEAFF TGTGCCAGCAGTGAAGGGTCCAGGGTGAGGAACACTGAAGCTTTCTTT
once TRBJ1-3 . TRBV18 CASSTQGSGNTIYF TGTGCCAGCTCCACCCAGGGCTCTGGAAACACCATATATTTT
. TRBJ2-6 . TRBV7-6 CASSSTPVSGANVLTF TGTGCCAGCAGCTCAACACCCGTCTCTGGGGCCAACGTCCTGACTTTC
. TRBJ2-7 . TRBV28 CASSLPTPYSYEQYF TGTGCCAGCAGTCTCCCGACACCTTACTCCTACGAGCAGTACTTC
. TRBJ2-4 TRBD2 TRBV9 CASSPSGLAGGHGAKNIQYF TGTGCCAGCAGCCCCTCGGGACTAGCGGGAGGGCACGGAGCCAAAAACATTCAGTACTTC
. TRBJ2-7 TRBD1 TRBV7-9 CASSLAGQGASEQYF TGTGCCAGCAGCTTAGCAGGACAGGGGGCCAGCGAGCAGTACTTC
. TRBJ2-7 TRBD1 TRBV7-8 CASSLRGQGYYEQYF TGTGCCAGCAGCTTAAGGGGGCAGGGTTACTACGAGCAGTACTTC
. TRBJ2-1 . TRBV18 CASSLLDSSYNEQFF TGTGCCAGCTCACTACTCGACAGCTCCTACAATGAGCAGTTCTTC
. TRBJ1-2 . TRBV5-6 CASSLPTAPYGYTF TGTGCCAGCAGCCTCCCCACCGCTCCTTATGGCTACACCTTC
. TRBJ2-3 . TRBV11-3 CASSLGGDTQYF TGTGCCAGCAGCTTAGGAGGTGACACGCAGTATTTT
once TRBJ2-7 . TRBV11-2 CASSLVRGPGGGTYEQYF TGTGCCAGCAGCTTAGTTCGGGGGCCAGGGGGAGGGACCTACGAGCAGTACTTC
few TRBJ2-7 TRBD1 TRBV9 CASSPGQGAYEQYF TGTGCCAGCAGCCCCGGACAGGGGGCATACGAGCAGTACTTC
. TRBJ2-5 . TRBV10-3 CAISEAAGLVETQYF TGTGCCATCAGTGAGGCCGCGGGGTTGGTAGAGACCCAGTACTTC
. TRBJ2-3 . TRBV11-2 CASSLEIPTDTQYF TGTGCCAGCAGCTTAGAAATCCCCACAGATACGCAGTATTTT
few TRBJ2-7 . TRBV5-4 CASSSTGAVDNEQYF TGTGCCAGCAGCTCGACTGGCGCGGTCGACAACGAGCAGTACTTC
. TRBJ2-7 . TRBV27 CASSLNRDVVEQYF TGTGCCAGCAGTTTGAACAGGGACGTTGTCGAGCAGTACTTC
. TRBJ1-5 . TRBV10-3 CAISELAGRNQPQHF TGTGCCATCAGTGAGTTGGCAGGGCGAAATCAGCCCCAGCATTTT
. TRBJ2-5 TRBD2 TRBV18 CASSPPSGGETQYF TGTGCCAGCTCACCACCGTCGGGAGGGGAGACCCAGTACTTC